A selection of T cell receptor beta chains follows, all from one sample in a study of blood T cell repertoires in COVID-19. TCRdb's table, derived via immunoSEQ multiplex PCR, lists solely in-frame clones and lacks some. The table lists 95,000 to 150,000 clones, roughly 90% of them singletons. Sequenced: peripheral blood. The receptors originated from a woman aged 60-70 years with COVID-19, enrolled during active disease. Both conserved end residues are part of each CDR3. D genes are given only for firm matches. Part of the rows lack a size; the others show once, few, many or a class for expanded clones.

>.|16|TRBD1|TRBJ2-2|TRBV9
CASSVTGGRGTGELFF
TGTGCCAGCAGCGTTACAGGGGGCCGTGGCACCGGGGAGCTGTTTTTT
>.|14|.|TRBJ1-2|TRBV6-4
CASSRDTKTYGYTF
TGTGCCAGCAGCCGGGACACCAAGACCTATGGCTACACCTTC
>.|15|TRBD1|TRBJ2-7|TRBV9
CASSKRRDRGYEQYF
TGTGCCAGCAGCAAGCGCCGGGACAGGGGCTACGAGCAGTACTTC
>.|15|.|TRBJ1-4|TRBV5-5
CASSFALATNEKLFF
TGTGCCAGCAGCTTTGCGCTTGCAACTAATGAAAAACTGTTTTTT
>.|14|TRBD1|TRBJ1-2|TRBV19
CASRGTGGNYGYTF
TGTGCCAGTAGGGGGACAGGGGGAAACTATGGCTACACCTTC
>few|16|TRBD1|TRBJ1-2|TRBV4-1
CASSWDRAISSRGYTF
TGCGCCAGCAGCTGGGACAGGGCCATCTCCTCGAGGGGCTACACCTTC
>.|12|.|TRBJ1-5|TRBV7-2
CASSPGNQPQHF
TGTGCCAGCAGCCCAGGGAATCAGCCCCAGCATTTT
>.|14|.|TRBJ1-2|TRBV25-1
CASSASTENYGYTF
TGTGCCAGCAGTGCATCGACGGAGAACTATGGCTACACCTTC
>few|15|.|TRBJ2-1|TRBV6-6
CASSIDSDSYNEQFF
TGTGCCAGCAGCATCGACAGTGACTCCTACAATGAGCAGTTCTTC
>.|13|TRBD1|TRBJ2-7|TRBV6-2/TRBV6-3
CASSTGGRYEQYF
TGTGCCAGCAGTACAGGGGGCCGGTACGAGCAGTACTTC
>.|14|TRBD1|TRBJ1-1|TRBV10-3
CAISGVGGRTEAFF
TGTGCCATCAGTGGTGTAGGGGGCAGGACTGAAGCTTTCTTT
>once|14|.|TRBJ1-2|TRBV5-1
CASSFSQGIGGYTF
TGCGCCAGCAGTTTCTCCCAGGGGATAGGTGGCTACACCTTC
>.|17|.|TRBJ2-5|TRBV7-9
CASSLAPGGGRLETQYF
TGTGCCAGCAGCTTAGCGCCGGGCGGGGGCAGGCTGGAGACCCAGTACTTC
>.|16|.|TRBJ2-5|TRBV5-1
CASSFDGVPGRETQYF
TGCGCCAGCAGCTTCGACGGGGTCCCGGGGAGAGAGACCCAGTACTTC
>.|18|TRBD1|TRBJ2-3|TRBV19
CASSRGTGGDQRTDTQYF
TGTGCCAGTAGCCGAGGGACAGGGGGGGACCAGCGCACAGATACGCAGTATTTT
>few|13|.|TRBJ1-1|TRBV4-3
CASSQEFRSEAFF
TGCGCCAGCAGCCAAGAGTTCCGGTCTGAAGCTTTCTTT
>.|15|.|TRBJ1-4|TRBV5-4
CASSSNLDSNEKLFF
TGTGCCAGCAGCTCCAACCTGGACAGTAATGAAAAACTGTTTTTT
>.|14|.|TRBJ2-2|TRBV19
CASSLQGTGGELFF
TGTGCCAGTAGTCTACAGGGTACGGGCGGGGAGCTGTTTTTT
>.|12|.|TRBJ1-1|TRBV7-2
CASSFAQGKAFF
TGTGCCAGCAGCTTCGCCCAGGGGAAAGCTTTCTTT
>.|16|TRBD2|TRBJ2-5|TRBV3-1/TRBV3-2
CASSPIVSSGQETQYF
TGTGCCAGCAGCCCTATAGTTTCTAGCGGACAAGAGACCCAGTACTTC
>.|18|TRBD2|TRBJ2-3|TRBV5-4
CASSLPRGGRAGTDTQYF
TGTGCCAGCAGCTTGCCCCGGGGGGGGCGGGCTGGCACAGATACGCAGTATTTT
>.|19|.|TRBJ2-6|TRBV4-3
CASSPKGGAWYSGANVLTF
TGCGCCAGCAGCCCAAAGGGGGGGGCGTGGTACTCTGGGGCCAACGTCCTGACTTTC
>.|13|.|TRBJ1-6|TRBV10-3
CAISQGSDSPLHF
TGTGCCATCAGTCAGGGGTCGGATTCACCCCTCCACTTT
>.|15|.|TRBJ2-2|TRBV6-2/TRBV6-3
CASSLLRLNTGELFF
TGTGCCAGCAGTTTACTACGGCTAAACACCGGGGAGCTGTTTTTT
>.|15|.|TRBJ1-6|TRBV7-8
CASSIDSSYNSPLHF
TGTGCCAGCAGCATTGACAGCTCCTATAATTCACCCCTCCACTTT
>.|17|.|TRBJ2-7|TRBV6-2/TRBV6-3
CASSYSREDSSSYEQYF
TGTGCCAGCAGTTACTCGAGAGAAGACAGTAGCTCCTACGAGCAGTACTTC
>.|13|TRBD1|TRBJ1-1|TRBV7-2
CASSRDRNTEAFF
TGTGCCAGCAGCCGGGACAGGAACACTGAAGCTTTCTTT
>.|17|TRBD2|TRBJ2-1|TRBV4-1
CASSQESIAGGYNEQFF
TGCGCCAGCAGCCAAGAATCGATCGCGGGGGGGTACAATGAGCAGTTCTTC
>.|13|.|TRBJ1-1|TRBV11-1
CASSLISDTEAFF
TGTGCCAGCAGCTTAATCTCGGACACTGAAGCTTTCTTT
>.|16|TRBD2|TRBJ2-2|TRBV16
CASSQYGTRRTGELFF
TGTGCCAGCAGCCAATACGGGACTAGGAGGACCGGGGAGCTGTTTTTT
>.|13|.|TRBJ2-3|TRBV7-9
CASSLFSLDTQYF
TGTGCCAGCAGCTTATTTAGCTTGGATACGCAGTATTTT
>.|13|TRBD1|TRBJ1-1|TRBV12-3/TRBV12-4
CASSFSGGLEAFF
TGTGCCAGCAGTTTTTCAGGGGGTCTGGAAGCTTTCTTT
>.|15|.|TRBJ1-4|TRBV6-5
CASSFGQLGREKLFF
TGTGCCAGCAGTTTCGGACAGTTAGGACGGGAAAAACTGTTTTTT
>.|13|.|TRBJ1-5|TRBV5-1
CASSLDTNQPQHF
TGCGCCAGCAGCTTGGACACCAATCAGCCCCAGCATTTT
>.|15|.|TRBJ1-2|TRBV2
CASSETRRNSYGYTF
TGTGCCAGCAGTGAAACTCGAAGGAACAGCTATGGCTACACCTTC
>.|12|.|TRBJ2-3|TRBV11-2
CASSSHTDTQYF
TGTGCCAGCAGCTCCCACACAGATACGCAGTATTTT
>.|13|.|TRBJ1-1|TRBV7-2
CASSLNAGTEAFF
TGTGCCAGCAGCTTAAACGCGGGCACTGAAGCTTTCTTT
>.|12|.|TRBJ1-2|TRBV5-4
CATSSLLYGYTF
TGTGCCACCTCGAGTCTGCTCTATGGCTACACCTTC
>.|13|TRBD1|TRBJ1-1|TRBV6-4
CASRKTGDTEAFF
TGTGCCAGCAGGAAGACAGGGGACACTGAAGCTTTCTTT
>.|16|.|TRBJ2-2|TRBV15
CATSSRIQGMNGELFF
TGTGCCACCAGCTCTCGAATACAGGGTATGAACGGGGAGCTGTTTTTT
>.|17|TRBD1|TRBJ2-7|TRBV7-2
CASSSPSGTGPPYEQYF
TGTGCCAGCAGCTCCCCTTCCGGGACAGGGCCACCCTACGAGCAGTACTTC
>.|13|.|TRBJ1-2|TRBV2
CASKVGANYGYTF
TGTGCCAGCAAGGTGGGAGCTAACTATGGCTACACCTTC
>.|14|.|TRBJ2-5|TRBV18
CASSPRGNQETQYF
TGTGCCAGCTCACCAAGGGGGAACCAAGAGACCCAGTACTTC
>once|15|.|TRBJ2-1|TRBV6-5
CASMELAASYNEQFF
TGTGCCAGCATGGAACTAGCTGCGTCCTACAATGAGCAGTTCTTC
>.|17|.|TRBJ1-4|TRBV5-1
CASSLEARGPGSGKLFF
TGCGCCAGCAGCTTGGAAGCGCGGGGGCCAGGGAGCGGAAAACTGTTTTTT
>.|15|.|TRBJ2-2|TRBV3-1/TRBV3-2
CASSNRLANTGELFF
TGTGCCAGCAGCAATCGACTAGCGAACACCGGGGAGCTGTTTTTT
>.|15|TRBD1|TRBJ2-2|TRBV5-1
CASSLGGGATGELFF
TGCGCCAGCAGCTTGGGAGGGGGCGCGACCGGGGAGCTGTTTTTT
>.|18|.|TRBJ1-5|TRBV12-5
CASVGHYPSSRNNQPQHF
TGTGCTAGTGTCGGACACTATCCGTCTTCCCGAAACAATCAGCCCCAGCATTTT
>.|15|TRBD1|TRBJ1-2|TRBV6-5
CASSYSRDSPYGYTF
TGTGCCAGCAGTTACTCCCGGGACAGCCCCTATGGCTACACCTTC
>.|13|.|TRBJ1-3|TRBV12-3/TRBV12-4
CASSFQAGNTIYF
TGTGCCAGCAGTTTTCAGGCTGGAAACACCATATATTTT
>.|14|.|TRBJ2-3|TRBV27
CASSFGQGWDTQYF
TGTGCCAGCAGTTTTGGGCAGGGGTGGGATACGCAGTATTTT
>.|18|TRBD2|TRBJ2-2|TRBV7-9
CASSALPRLAGRVGELFF
TGTGCCAGCAGCGCGTTGCCCCGACTAGCGGGGAGAGTCGGGGAGCTGTTTTTT
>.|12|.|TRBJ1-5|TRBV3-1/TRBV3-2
CASSQADQPQHF
TGTGCCAGCAGCCAAGCGGATCAGCCCCAGCATTTT
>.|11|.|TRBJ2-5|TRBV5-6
CASSLSGTQYF
TGTGCCAGCAGCCTAAGCGGGACCCAGTACTTC
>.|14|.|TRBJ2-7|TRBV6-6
CASSYSQGFYEQYF
TGTGCCAGCAGTTACTCGCAGGGGTTCTACGAGCAGTACTTC
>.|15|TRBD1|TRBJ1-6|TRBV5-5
CASSLRQGNNSPLHF
TGTGCCAGCAGCTTGAGACAGGGAAATAATTCACCCCTCCACTTT
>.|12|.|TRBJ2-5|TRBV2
CASNPRKETQYF
TGTGCCAGCAACCCTAGAAAAGAGACCCAGTACTTC
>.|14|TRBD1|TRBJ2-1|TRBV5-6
CASSKGQNYNEQFF
TGTGCCAGCAGCAAGGGACAGAACTACAATGAGCAGTTCTTC
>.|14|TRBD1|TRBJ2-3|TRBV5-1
CASSQRQGQDTQYF
TGCGCCAGCAGCCAAAGACAGGGGCAAGATACGCAGTATTTT